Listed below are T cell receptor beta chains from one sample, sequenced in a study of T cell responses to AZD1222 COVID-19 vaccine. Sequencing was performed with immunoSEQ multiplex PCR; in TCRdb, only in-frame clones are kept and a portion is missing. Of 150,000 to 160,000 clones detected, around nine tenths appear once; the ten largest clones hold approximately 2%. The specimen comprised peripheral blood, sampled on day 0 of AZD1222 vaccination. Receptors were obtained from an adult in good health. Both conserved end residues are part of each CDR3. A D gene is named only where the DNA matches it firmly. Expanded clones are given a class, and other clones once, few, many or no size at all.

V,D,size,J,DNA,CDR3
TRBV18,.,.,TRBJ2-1,TGTGCCAGCTCACCAACGGCAGGGTACAATGAGCAGTTCTTC,CASSPTAGYNEQFF
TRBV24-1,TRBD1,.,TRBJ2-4,TGTGCCACCAGTGATGATCGGGACAGTAAAAACATTCAGTACTTC,CATSDDRDSKNIQYF
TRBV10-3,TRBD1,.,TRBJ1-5,TGTGCCGTCGGGGCAGGGGGAGGTAATCAGCCCCAGCATTTT,CAVGAGGGNQPQHF
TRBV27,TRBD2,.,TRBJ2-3,TGTGCCAGCAGTTTCGGGACTAGCGGGAAATATACGCAGTATTTT,CASSFGTSGKYTQYF
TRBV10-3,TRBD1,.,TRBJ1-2,TGTGCCATCAGTGACGCCGGGACAGGGAGTGGCTACACCTTC,CAISDAGTGSGYTF
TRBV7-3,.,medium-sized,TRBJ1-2,TGTGCCAGCAGCTTCGACAGGAGTCCTAAAAGACACTATGGCTACACCTTC,CASSFDRSPKRHYGYTF
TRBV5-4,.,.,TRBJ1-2,TGTGCCAGCAGCCTCAATTTGCCAGGGGACTATGGCTACACCTTC,CASSLNLPGDYGYTF
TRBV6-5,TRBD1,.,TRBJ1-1,TGTGCCAGCAGTTACTCCAGACAGGGAATGAACACTGAAGCTTTCTTT,CASSYSRQGMNTEAFF
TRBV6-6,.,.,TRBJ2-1,TGTGCCAGCAGTTACTCGAATTATGAGCAGTTCTTC,CASSYSNYEQFF
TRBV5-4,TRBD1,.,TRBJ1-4,TGTGCCAGCAGCCGAGGAGACAGGGGGAATGAAAAACTGTTTTTT,CASSRGDRGNEKLFF